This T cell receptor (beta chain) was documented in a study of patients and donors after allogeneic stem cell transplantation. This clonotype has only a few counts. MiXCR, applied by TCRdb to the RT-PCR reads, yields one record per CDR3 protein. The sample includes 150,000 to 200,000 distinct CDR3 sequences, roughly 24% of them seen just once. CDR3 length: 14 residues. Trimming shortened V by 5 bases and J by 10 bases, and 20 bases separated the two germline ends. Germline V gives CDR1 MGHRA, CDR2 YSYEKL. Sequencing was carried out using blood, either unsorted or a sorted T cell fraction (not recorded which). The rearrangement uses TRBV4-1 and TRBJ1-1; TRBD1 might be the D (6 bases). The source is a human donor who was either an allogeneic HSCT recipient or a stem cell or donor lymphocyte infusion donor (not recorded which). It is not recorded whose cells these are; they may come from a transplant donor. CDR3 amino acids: CASSSPGQRIRAFF. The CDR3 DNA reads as TGCGCCAGCAGCTCCCCGGGACAACGTATAAGAGCTTTCTTT.